The 20 T cell receptor beta chains given below trace back to one sample, sequenced in a study of blood T cells in healthy people across ages. For the second PCR, which ran for 7 to 11 cycles, a sample-barcoded 5' primer and a J-beta primer mix were used. A single record per CDR3 protein comes from TCRdb applying MiXCR to the 5' RACE reads. The sample holds about 1.4 million distinct CDR3 sequences, around 55% seen once. Sequenced input: blood. The source is a young man in good health.

V usage is TRBV27 and J usage is TRBJ2-7; 12 positions agree with TRBD1. With V trimmed by 2 bases and J by 3 bases, 5 bases remained unmatched. The CDR3 extends over 16 amino acids. CDR1 MNHEY and CDR2 SMNVEV come from the germline V gene (reference sequence). CDR3 nucleotide sequence: TGTGCCAGCAGTTTACAAGGGACAGGGGGCTTCTACGAGCAGTACTTC. It encodes CASSLQGTGGFYEQYF.

The gene calls are TRBV6-2 or TRBV6-3 and TRBJ2-4, with 8 bases identical to TRBD2. Gene TRBJ2-7 matches the end of the DNA better, so the J call may be wrong. This CDR3 is built from 16 residues. The germline CDR1 and CDR2 sequences are MNHEY and SVGEGT. This chain's CDR3 is CASSPLTSDNGDEQYF. The CDR3 bases are TGTGCCAGCAGTCCCCTGACTAGCGATAACGGCGACGAGCAGTACTTC.

This clonotype is a singleton in its sample. The CDR3 bases are TGTGCCAGCGGCGGACAGGGGGATTCACCCCTCCACTTT. Protein: CASGGQGDSPLHF. The V gene is TRBV7-9, the J gene TRBJ1-6; 10 nucleotides line up with TRBD1. V gave up 8 bases and J gave up 8 bases; unmatched junction bases: 3. The CDR3 runs 13 residues. The germline V gene has CDR1 SEHNR and CDR2 FQNEAQ (reference sequence).

This clonotype showed up just once. The rearrangement links TRBV9 to TRBJ2-7; D call uncertain. Germline loops: CDR1 SGDLS, CDR2 YYNGEE. V gave up 3 bases and J gave up 3 bases, with 13 bases separating them. CDR3 size: 14 residues. CDR3 loop: CASSAPASNYEQYF. The CDR3 DNA follows: TGTGCCAGCAGCGCCCCCGCAAGTAACTACGAGCAGTACTTC. Using reference TRBV9 and TRBJ2-7 for the parts outside the CDR3, the full variable domain is DSGVTQTPKHLITATGQRVTLRCSPRSGDLSVYWYQQSLDQGLQFLIQYYNGEERAKGNILERFSAQQFPDLHSELNLSSLELGDSALYFCASSAPASNYEQYFGPGTRLTVT.

This clonotype has only a few counts. The rearrangement uses TRBV6-6 and TRBJ1-2; D possibly corresponds to TRBD1 (5 bases). The length of the CDR3 is 15 residues. The V gene lost 2 bases and the J gene lost 0 bases, with 10 bases spanning the gap. Germline CDR1 reads MNHNY; CDR2 reads SVGAGI (reference sequence). The CDR3: CASSYRQGANYGYTF. CDR3 sequence (DNA): TGTGCCAGCAGTTACCGGCAAGGGGCTAACTATGGCTACACCTTC.

CDR3: CASSLRENNIQYF. The CDR3 nucleotides are TGCGCCAGCAGCCTAAGGGAGAATAACATTCAGTACTTC. This chain connects TRBV5-1 to TRBJ2-7, with D maybe TRBD2 (5 bases). The DNA end is a closer match to TRBJ2-4, so the J assignment may be wrong. The CDR3 spans 13 residues. Germline V gene lookup returns CDR1 SGHRS and CDR2 YFSETQ.

This clonotype came up many times. This rearrangement joins TRBV20-1 to TRBJ2-7; tentatively, D is TRBD2 (6 bases). In germline, CDR1 is DFQATT, CDR2 SNEGSKA (reference sequence). V was pared by 5 bases and J by 3 bases, with 17 bases between. The CDR3 totals 14 residues. CDR3 bases: TGCAGTGCTCCGAAGTTCGGGGGTAACTACGAGCAGTACTTC. As protein: CSAPKFGGNYEQYF.

The V gene is TRBV4-1, the J gene TRBJ2-1; TRBD2 aligns across 7 bases. This CDR3 is 15 amino acids long. The germline gives CDR1 MGHRA, CDR2 YSYEKL. Trimming took 2 bases from V and 3 from J; bases not matched to a gene: 4. This chain's CDR3 is CASSQRGGGYNEQFF. The DNA for the CDR3 is TGCGCCAGCAGCCAAAGGGGCGGGGGCTACAATGAGCAGTTCTTC.

This chain uses TRBV10-3 with TRBJ2-7; 10 bases line up with TRBD2. The CDR3 is made up of 16 amino acids. Germline lookup yields CDR1 ENHRY and CDR2 SYGVKD. V was clipped by 4 bases and J by 1 base; unmatched bases: 7. In DNA form, the CDR3 reads TGTGCCATCAGTGGAGCTAGCGGGGGCCTTTCCTACGAGCAGTACTTC. This sequence encodes CAISGASGGLSYEQYF.

In this sample, this clonotype turned up a few times. V and J are TRBV10-3 and TRBJ2-3; 8 nucleotides line up with TRBD2. CDR1 and CDR2 (germline): ENHRY, SYGVKD. V gave up 11 bases and J gave up 5 bases; unmatched junction bases: 15. The CDR3 totals 15 residues. CDR3 bases: TGTGCCTCTGAGACCAAGCGGGAGTTGTTAGATACGCAGTATTTT. This translates into CASETKRELLDTQYF.

The chain has TRBV6-1 and TRBJ1-2, with 7 bases matching TRBD1. In germline, CDR1 is MNHNS, CDR2 SASEGT. Losses at the gene ends were 5 bases for V and 7 bases for J; bases not matched to a gene: 7. The CDR3 covers 13 residues. The CDR3 region is CASSRGQGGGYTF. The CDR3 nucleotides are TGTGCCAGCAGTAGAGGCCAGGGGGGTGGCTACACCTTC.

A single count supports this clonotype. The chain recombines TRBV7-9 with TRBJ2-5; tentative D call: TRBD1 (6 bases). V was trimmed by 1 base and J by 5 bases, leaving 11 bases between them. The CDR3 covers 14 residues. Germline loops: CDR1 SEHNR, CDR2 FQNEAQ (reference sequence). In nucleotides, the CDR3 is TGTGCCAGCAGCTTAGATAAGGGGGTGGAGACCCAGTACTTC. As protein: CASSLDKGVETQYF.

In its sample, this clonotype was seen once. The CDR3 here is CASSSGTAYDGYTF. The CDR3 nucleotides read TGTGCCAGTAGTAGCGGGACAGCCTATGATGGCTACACCTTC. The chain employs TRBV19 and TRBJ1-2; 7 positions agree with TRBD1. V trimming: 4 bases; J trimming: 6 bases; junction bases outside the gene matches: 8. Germline CDR1 is LNHDA and CDR2 is SQIVND (reference sequence). CDR3 length: 14 residues.

This clonotype was found a few times. The rearrangement links TRBV29-1 to TRBJ2-7, with TRBD1 matching over 7 bases. The CDR3 totals 14 residues. J was trimmed by 4 bases and V by 5 bases; bases with no gene match: 11. Germline CDR1 SQVTM, CDR2 ANQGSEA. The CDR3 here is CSVTGQETFYEQYF. The CDR3 nucleotides read TGCAGCGTTACCGGACAGGAGACCTTTTACGAGCAGTACTTC.

The rearrangement joins TRBV29-1 to TRBJ2-1; a weak D match, TRBD1 (5 bases). This CDR3 region has 14 residues. Trimming pared 3 bases from V and 4 bases from J, leaving 13 bases between. Germline V gives CDR1 SQVTM, CDR2 ANQGSEA. The CDR3 DNA reads TGCAGCGTTGATCCAAAGGACATTTACAATGAGCAGTTCTTC. It specifies CSVDPKDIYNEQFF.

The chain recombines TRBV12-5 with TRBJ2-3; the D gene is possibly TRBD1 (6 bases). Trimming took 2 bases from V and 8 from J, leaving 14 bases between them. Germline V CDR1 and CDR2: LGHNT, FRNRAP. The CDR3 runs to 14 residues. The CDR3 is CASGLSQGIGTQYF. The CDR3 DNA sequence: TGTGCTAGTGGTTTGAGTCAGGGGATCGGTACGCAGTATTTT.

The chain is built from TRBV28 and TRBJ2-3; 10 nucleotides match TRBD1. The CDR3 is 16 amino acids. Germline V gene sequence: CDR1 MDHEN, CDR2 SYDVKM. Unmatched junction bases numbered 5, after V lost 5 bases and J lost 0 bases. The CDR3 bases are TGTGCCAGCAGTCCTAGGGACAGGGGAAGCACAGATACGCAGTATTTT. This translates into CASSPRDRGSTDTQYF.

The rearrangement joins TRBV5-5 to TRBJ2-7, with D unresolved. This CDR3 comprises 13 residues. Germline V CDR1 and CDR2: SGHKS, YYEKEE (reference sequence). Between the trimmed V and J ends, which lost 4 bases and 5 bases, there was a span of 13 bases. The CDR3: CASSPLTPDEQYF. For the CDR3, the DNA is TGTGCCAGCAGCCCGTTGACCCCCGACGAGCAGTACTTC.

V and J are TRBV4-1 and TRBJ1-2, with D perhaps matching TRBD1 (5 bases). Trimming took 3 bases from V and 5 from J, leaving 16 bases between them. The CDR3 covers 15 residues. From germline, CDR1 is MGHRA and CDR2 YSYEKL. CDR3 residues: CASSHFPAGSYGYTF. In nucleotides, the CDR3 is TGCGCCAGCAGCCACTTTCCCGCAGGGTCGTATGGCTACACCTTC.

The CDR3 protein is CASSLSLDQTDTQYF. The CDR3 DNA follows: TGTGCCAGCAGCTTAAGTCTCGATCAAACAGATACGCAGTATTTT. This chain links TRBV11-2 with TRBJ2-3; D ambiguous. The CDR3 consists of 15 residues. Trimming took 2 bases from V and 3 from J, leaving 12 bases between them. Per germline, CDR1 SGHAT and CDR2 FQNNGV.